This TCR beta chain was found in a study of blood T cell repertoires in COVID-19. Study at large: In each case, the material was cDNA or gDNA derived from T cells, B-cell-depleted T cells, or PBMCs.

In the source study's methods: Nucleated cell number was recorded as an estimate derived from reference gene primer amplification. Here immunoSEQ multiplex PCR was the method, and the copy in TCRdb shows in-frame clones only, minus some. V, J and clone size are taken as reported in that table, and D and trimming were inferred from the DNA itself. Here the sample spans about 160,000 clones, roughly 89% being singletons. The CDR3 runs 14 residues. Looked up from germline, CDR1 is SGHAT and CDR2 is FQNNGV. Trimming left V 2 bases short and J 5 bases short, with 12 bases between. Input material: peripheral blood. This chain uses TRBV11-2 with TRBJ2-5; D call uncertain. The receptor was derived from a woman between 55 and 75 years old who had recovered from COVID-19. DNA for the CDR3: TGTGCCAGCAGCTTATACCTTGCGCGGGAGACCCAGTACTTC. This gives the protein CASSLYLARETQYF.